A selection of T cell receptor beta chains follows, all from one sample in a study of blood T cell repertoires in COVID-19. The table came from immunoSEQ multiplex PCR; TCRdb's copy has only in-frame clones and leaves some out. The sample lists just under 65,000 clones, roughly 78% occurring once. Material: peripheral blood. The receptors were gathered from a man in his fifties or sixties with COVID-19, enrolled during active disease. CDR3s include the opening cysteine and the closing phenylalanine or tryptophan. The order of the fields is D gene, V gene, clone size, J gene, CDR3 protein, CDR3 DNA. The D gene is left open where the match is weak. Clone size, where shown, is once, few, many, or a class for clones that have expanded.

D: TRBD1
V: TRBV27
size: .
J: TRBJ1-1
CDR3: CASRTGNLGAFF
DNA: TGTGCCAGCAGGACAGGGAACTTGGGAGCTTTCTTT

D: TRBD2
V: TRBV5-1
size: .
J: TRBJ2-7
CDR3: CASSLGLAGGPPLSYEQYF
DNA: TGCGCCAGCAGCTTGGGGCTAGCGGGAGGGCCCCCTCTCTCCTACGAGCAGTACTTC

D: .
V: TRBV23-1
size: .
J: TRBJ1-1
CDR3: CASNPILSGLNTEAFF
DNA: TGCGCCAGCAATCCAATCCTTAGCGGGCTGAACACTGAAGCTTTCTTT

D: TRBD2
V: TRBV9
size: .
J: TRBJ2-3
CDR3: CASSVGGSGTDTQYF
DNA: TGTGCCAGCAGCGTAGGGGGTAGCGGGACAGATACGCAGTATTTT

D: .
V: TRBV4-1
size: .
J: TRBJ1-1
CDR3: CASSQESAGRGTEAFF
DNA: TGCGCCAGCAGCCAAGAGTCAGCAGGGAGGGGCACTGAAGCTTTCTTT

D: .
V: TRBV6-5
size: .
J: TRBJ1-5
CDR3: CASVGAELSNQPQHF
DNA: TGTGCCAGCGTGGGAGCGGAATTGAGCAATCAGCCCCAGCATTTT

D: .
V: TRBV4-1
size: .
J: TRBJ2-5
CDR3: CASSQRVASETQYF
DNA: TGCGCCAGCAGCCAACGGGTAGCGTCGGAGACCCAGTACTTC

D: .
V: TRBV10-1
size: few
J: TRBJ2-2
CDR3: CASSAQANTGELFF
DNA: TGCGCCAGCAGTGCTCAGGCGAACACCGGGGAGCTGTTTTTT

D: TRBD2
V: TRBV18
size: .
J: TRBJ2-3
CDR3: CASSPRAGGRLDTQYF
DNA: TGTGCCAGCTCACCACGAGCGGGGGGGCGACTAGATACGCAGTATTTT

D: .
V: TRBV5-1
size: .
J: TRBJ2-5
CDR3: CASSFIPGQETQYF
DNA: TGCGCCAGCAGCTTCATACCGGGACAAGAGACCCAGTACTTC

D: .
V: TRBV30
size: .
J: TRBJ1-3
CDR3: CAWSSGPGNTIYF
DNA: TGTGCCTGGAGTTCAGGGCCTGGAAACACCATATATTTT

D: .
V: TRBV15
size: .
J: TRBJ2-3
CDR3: CATSSRDYTDTQYF
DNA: TGTGCCACCAGCTCCCGAGATTACACAGATACGCAGTATTTT

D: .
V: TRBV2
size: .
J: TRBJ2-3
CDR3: CASKGRISTDTQYF
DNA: TGTGCCAGCAAAGGGAGAATCTCCACAGATACGCAGTATTTT

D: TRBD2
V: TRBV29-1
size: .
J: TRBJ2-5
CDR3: CSSEGGMGRETQYF
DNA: TGCAGCTCCGAGGGAGGGATGGGTCGAGAGACCCAGTACTTC

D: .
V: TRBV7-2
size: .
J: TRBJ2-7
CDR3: CASSKSRGSEQYF
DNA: TGTGCCAGCAGCAAAAGCCGGGGAAGCGAGCAGTACTTC

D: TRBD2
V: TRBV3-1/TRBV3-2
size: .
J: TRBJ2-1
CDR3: CASSPAGVNEQFF
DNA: TGTGCCAGCAGCCCAGCGGGAGTGAATGAGCAGTTCTTC

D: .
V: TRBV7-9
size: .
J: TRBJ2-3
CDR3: CASSFRDTQYF
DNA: TGTGCCAGCAGCTTTCGGGATACGCAGTATTTT

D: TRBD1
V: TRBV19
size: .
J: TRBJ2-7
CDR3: CATQPRGQGGSYEQYF
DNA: TGTGCCACCCAGCCCCGGGGACAGGGTGGGTCCTACGAGCAGTACTTC

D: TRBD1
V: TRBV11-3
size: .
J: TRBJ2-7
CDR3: CASSFTGQAGEQYF
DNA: TGTGCCAGCAGCTTTACCGGACAGGCAGGCGAGCAGTACTTC

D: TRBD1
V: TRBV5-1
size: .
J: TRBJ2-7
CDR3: CASSPGQGREQYF
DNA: TGCGCCAGCAGCCCTGGACAGGGAAGAGAGCAGTACTTC

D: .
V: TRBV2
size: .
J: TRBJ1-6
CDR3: CASSEGRARGNSPLHF
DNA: TGTGCCAGCAGTGAGGGCAGGGCACGGGGGAATTCACCCCTCCACTTT

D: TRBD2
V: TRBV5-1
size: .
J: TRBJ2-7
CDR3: CASRPNLAGVPYEQYF
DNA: TGCGCCAGCAGACCGAATCTAGCGGGGGTCCCTTACGAGCAGTACTTC

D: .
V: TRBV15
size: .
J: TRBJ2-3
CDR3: CATSISGVMDTQYF
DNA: TGTGCCACCAGCATCTCTGGAGTTATGGATACGCAGTATTTT

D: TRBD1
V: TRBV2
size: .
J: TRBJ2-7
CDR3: CASSGTGYEQYF
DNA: TGTGCCAGCAGTGGGACAGGCTACGAGCAGTACTTC

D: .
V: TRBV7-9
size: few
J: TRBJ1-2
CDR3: CASGPGGGYTF
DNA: TGTGCCAGCGGCCCGGGGGGCGGCTACACCTTC

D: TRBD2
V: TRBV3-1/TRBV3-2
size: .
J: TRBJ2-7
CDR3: CASRRKSSGTSGGEQYF
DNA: TGTGCCAGCAGACGAAAAAGCTCCGGGACTAGCGGCGGAGAGCAGTACTTC

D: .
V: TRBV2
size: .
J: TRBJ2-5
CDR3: CASRRRETQYF
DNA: TGTGCCAGCAGGAGGAGGGAGACCCAGTACTTC

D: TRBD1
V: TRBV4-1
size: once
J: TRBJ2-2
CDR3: CASSRQGDTGELFF
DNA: TGCGCCAGCAGCCGGCAGGGGGACACCGGGGAGCTGTTTTTT

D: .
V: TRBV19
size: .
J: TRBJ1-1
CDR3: CASILGNTEAFF
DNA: TGTGCCAGTATCCTCGGGAACACTGAAGCTTTCTTT